These 18 T cell receptor beta chains originate from one sample sequenced in a study of blood T cell repertoires in COVID-19. Generated by immunoSEQ multiplex PCR, the TCRdb table keeps only in-frame clones and is missing some. This sample carries about 160,000 clones, roughly 90% of them seen once, and the ten largest clones take 6.5% to 8.5%. Specimen: PBMCs or T cells enriched from blood (not recorded which). The receptors stem from a woman in her fifties or sixties who had recovered from COVID-19.

This clone occurred once. The rearrangement uses TRBV6-5 and TRBJ1-5; weak D call: TRBD1 (6 bases). Germline CDR1 MNHEY, CDR2 SVGAGI. Trimming pared 6 bases from V and 7 bases from J, leaving 13 bases between. The CDR3 spans 13 residues. The CDR3 DNA is TGTGCCAGCAGGAAAACAGGGCGCCAGCCCCAGCATTTT. Translation gives CASRKTGRQPQHF.

This clone is a singleton in its sample. CDR3 DNA sequence: TGTGCCACCAGTGCTGGGGAGGGATACAATCAGCCCCAGCATTTT. It translates to CATSAGEGYNQPQHF. This chain uses TRBV24-1 with TRBJ1-5; D gene unclear. Germline-derived CDR1 and CDR2 are KGHDR and SFDVKD. V gave up 5 bases and J gave up 3 bases, with 13 bases separating them. This CDR3 has 15 residues.

Here the CDR3 DNA reads TGTGCCAGTAGTATTCGGACAGGGGGCGGGTTGGGCTACACCTTC. Translated, it gives CASSIRTGGGLGYTF. The chain joins TRBV19 to TRBJ1-2; 11 nucleotides match TRBD1. With 3 bases clipped from V and 8 bases from J, the junction kept 8 bases outside the gene matches. Germline CDR1 reads LNHDA; CDR2 reads SQIVND (reference sequence). The CDR3 covers 15 residues.

The V and J genes are TRBV7-2 and TRBJ1-1, with 7 bases identical to TRBD1. The length of the CDR3 is 18 residues. Germline V lookup: CDR1 SGHTA, CDR2 FQGNSA. Trimming took 3 bases from V and 0 from J; bases not matched to a gene: 13. The CDR3 protein is CASSFTSTGAGMNTEAFF. The CDR3 DNA follows: TGTGCCAGCAGCTTTACCTCCACAGGGGCTGGAATGAACACTGAAGCTTTCTTT.

This chain connects TRBV18 to TRBJ1-6; the D gene is possibly TRBD1 (5 bases). Trimming removed 0 bases from V and 5 bases from J, with 11 bases in between. This CDR3 spans 16 amino acids. Germline CDR1 is KGHSH and CDR2 is LQKENI. The CDR3 spells CASSPPNSGNNSPLHF. CDR3 bases: TGTGCCAGCTCACCACCCAACTCAGGGAATAATTCACCCCTCCACTTT.

V is TRBV2 and J is TRBJ1-5; a weak D match, TRBD1 (6 bases). Trimming pared 3 bases from V and 7 bases from J, leaving 13 bases between. The CDR3 has 14 residues. Germline CDR1 reads SNHLY; CDR2 reads FYNNEI. CDR3 nucleotide sequence: TGTGCCAGCAGTGAGGCCTACAGGGCCCAGCCCCAGCATTTT. Translation: CASSEAYRAQPQHF.

The genes are TRBV5-3 and TRBJ2-1; perhaps TRBD1 as D (6 bases). TRBV5-3 is assigned to the ORF class and has an uncertain function. V lost 4 bases to trimming and J lost 6 bases, with 20 bases between them. This CDR3 has 16 amino acids. CDR3 loop: CARSLQGPGDCNEQFF. The CDR3 coding sequence is TGTGCCAGAAGCCTGCAAGGCCCAGGGGATTGCAATGAGCAGTTCTTC.

This chain links TRBV4-2 with TRBJ2-3, with 8 bases fitting TRBD2. Trimming removed 1 base from V and 1 base from J; junction bases left unmatched: 7. This CDR3 region has 17 residues. From germline, CDR1 is LGHNA and CDR2 YNFKEQ. CDR3 region: CASSQVSGGAGTDTQYF. The DNA for the CDR3 is TGTGCCAGCAGCCAAGTATCCGGGGGGGCCGGCACAGATACGCAGTATTTT.

The chain joins TRBV18 to TRBJ2-3; TRBD2 aligns across 8 bases. V gave up 5 bases and J gave up 6 bases; unmatched junction bases: 7. This CDR3 is 14 amino acids long. CDR1 is KGHSH, CDR2 LQKENI, per germline. The CDR3 bases are TGTGCCAGCTCAGCGGGACTAGACCCCGATACGCAGTATTTT. It is translated as CASSAGLDPDTQYF.

This rearrangement joins TRBV19 to TRBJ1-2; D uncertain. Germline CDR1 reads LNHDA; CDR2 reads SQIVND (reference sequence). Trimming pared 4 bases from V and 8 bases from J, leaving 11 bases between. The CDR3 is 12 residues long. The CDR3 DNA is TGTGCCAGTAGTAACCAGGTGAGAGGCTACACCTTC. As protein: CASSNQVRGYTF.

The rearrangement uses TRBV18 and TRBJ2-5; the D gene is possibly TRBD1 (6 bases). Trimming stripped 3 bases from V and 5 bases from J, with 16 bases between. CDR1 and CDR2 (germline): KGHSH, LQKENI. This CDR3 comprises 15 residues. CDR3 DNA sequence: TGTGCCAGCTCACCGCTGACAGGACCGGGCGAGACCCAGTACTTC. Its translation is CASSPLTGPGETQYF.

The V gene is TRBV11-3, the J gene TRBJ2-7, with D maybe TRBD2 (6 bases). Germline lookup yields CDR1 SGHNT and CDR2 YENEEA. The V and J ends lost 1 base and 4 bases respectively, with 11 bases between them. CDR3 size: 14 residues. CDR3 nucleotides: TGTGCCAGCAGCTTAGGTGGCGGGGAGTACGAGCAGTACTTC. Encoded protein: CASSLGGGEYEQYF.

The rearrangement uses TRBV29-1 and TRBJ2-7, with TRBD2 as a possible D gene (6 bases). Germline CDR1 reads SQVTM; CDR2 reads ANQGSEA. The V gene lost 6 bases and the J gene lost 5 bases, with 14 bases spanning the gap. The CDR3 loop spans 12 amino acids. The CDR3 coding sequence is TGCAGCGTGGGGGTAACGGGGGACGAGCAGTACTTC. Amino acids: CSVGVTGDEQYF.

A single count supports this clone. The chain links TRBV5-4 to TRBJ2-2; 9 bases agree with TRBD1. CDR3 size: 18 residues. Germline trimming cut 4 bases from V and 4 bases from J; bases unmatched to any gene: 14. Germline CDR1 SGHNT, CDR2 YYREEE (reference sequence). This CDR3 reads CASSAELRGTGSTGELFF. Written as DNA, the CDR3 is TGTGCCAGCAGCGCAGAGCTCCGAGGGACAGGGAGCACCGGGGAGCTGTTTTTT. The full variable domain, rest sourced from reference TRBV5-4 and TRBJ2-2, is ETGVTQSPTHLIKTRGQQVTLRCSSQSGHNTVSWYQQALGQGPQFIFQYYREEENGRGNFPPRFSGLQFPNYSSELNVNALELDDSALYLCASSAELRGTGSTGELFFGEGSRLTVL.

The chain joins TRBV29-1 to TRBJ2-7, with D maybe TRBD1 (7 bases). Germline V lookup: CDR1 SQVTM, CDR2 ANQGSEA. The CDR3 totals 12 residues. With 8 bases removed from V and 5 bases from J, the gap between germline ends came to 16 bases. The CDR3 nucleotides are TGCAGCTACGGACAGGAGGGTGACGAGCAGTACTTC. Translation: CSYGQEGDEQYF.

The chain employs TRBV4-2 and TRBJ2-1; TRBD2 is a possible D gene (6 bases). V gave up 0 bases and J gave up 6 bases, with 15 bases separating them. From germline, CDR1 is LGHNA and CDR2 YNFKEQ. The CDR3 spans 16 residues. The CDR3 bases are TGTGCCAGCAGCCAAGATGGCGCTAGCGTGGCCAATGAGCAGTTCTTC. It translates to CASSQDGASVANEQFF.

The count of this clone is one. J is TRBJ2-7 and V is TRBV7-2, with 8 bases fitting TRBD2. The germline V gene encodes CDR1 SGHTA and CDR2 FQGNSA. CDR3 length equals 15 residues. V trimming: 4 bases; J trimming: 3 bases; junction bases outside the gene matches: 8. CDR3 residues: CASSYVSSGLYEQYF. CDR3 nucleotide sequence: TGTGCCAGCAGCTACGTGTCTAGCGGGCTCTACGAGCAGTACTTC. Filled out from reference TRBV7-2 and TRBJ2-7, the complete variable domain reads GAGVSQSPSNKVTEKGKDVELRCDPISGHTALYWYRQSLGQGLEFLIYFQGNSAPDKSGLPSDRFSAERTGGSVSTLTIQRTQQEDSAVYLCASSYVSSGLYEQYFGPGTRLTVT.

V gene TRBV18 combines with J gene TRBJ1-1, with 7 bases identical to TRBD1. Germline trimming cut 4 bases from V and 3 bases from J; bases unmatched to any gene: 5. The CDR3 has 14 amino acids. The germline V gene encodes CDR1 KGHSH and CDR2 LQKENI. This chain's CDR3 is CASSRQGRDTEAFF. CDR3 nucleotides: TGTGCCAGCTCACGACAGGGAAGGGACACTGAAGCTTTCTTT.